A selection of T cell receptor beta chains follows, all from one sample in a study of post-analysis software for immune sequencing data. MiXCR was run by TCRdb on the PCR reads, yielding one entry per CDR3 protein. The sample lists about 160,000 distinct CDR3 sequences, about 34% occurring once. The sample in question was blood, obtained after autologous hematopoietic stem cell transplantation. These TCRs come from a girl aged 5-17 years with multiple sclerosis. The CDR3 runs from the conserved cysteine through the conserved F or W. D genes are given only for firm matches. Clone size is not always given. Where it is, it says once, few, many or a class for expanded clones.

clone_size	cdr3_length	d_call	v_call	j_call	cdr3_aa	cdr3_nt
few	13	.	TRBV7-9	TRBJ2-7	CASSSRTSLEQYF	TGTGCCAGCAGCTCGAGGACTTCTCTCGAGCAGTACTTC
few	15	.	TRBV7-2	TRBJ2-7	CASSLGRQGPYEQYF	TGTGCCAGCAGCTTAGGTCGGCAGGGCCCCTACGAGCAGTACTTC
.	13	.	TRBV27	TRBJ1-2	CASSLSFSGGYTF	TGTGCCAGCAGTTTATCGTTTAGCGGTGGCTACACCTTC
.	14	.	TRBV11-3	TRBJ2-5	CASSGGRRGETQYF	TGTGCCAGCAGCGGGGGTAGGAGGGGAGAGACCCAGTACTTC
.	17	TRBD2	TRBV5-1	TRBJ2-2	CASSPGLAGSNTGELFF	TGCGCCAGCAGCCCCGGACTAGCGGGATCGAACACCGGGGAGCTGTTTTTT
.	14	.	TRBV5-6	TRBJ1-6	CASSLGPDSSPLHF	TGTGCCAGCAGCTTGGGGCCTGACAGTTCACCCCTCCACTTT
few	15	TRBD1	TRBV5-6	TRBJ1-2	CASSYPITGGRGYTF	TGTGCCAGCAGCTATCCCATCACAGGGGGCCGCGGCTACACCTTC
.	15	TRBD2	TRBV20-1	TRBJ2-7	CSAPSSAGGPNEQYF	TGCAGTGCTCCCAGTTCCGCGGGAGGGCCAAACGAGCAGTACTTC
few	13	.	TRBV11-2	TRBJ2-7	CASSLSQGREQYF	TGTGCCAGCAGCTTGAGCCAGGGGCGCGAGCAGTACTTC
.	16	TRBD2	TRBV7-8	TRBJ2-1	CASSLGLAPQYNEQFF	TGTGCCAGCAGCTTAGGACTAGCCCCACAATACAATGAGCAGTTCTTC
few	18	TRBD2	TRBV9	TRBJ2-5	CASSSGTSGSGRQETQYF	TGTGCCAGCAGCTCCGGGACTAGCGGGAGCGGGCGCCAAGAGACCCAGTACTTC
.	14	TRBD1	TRBV9	TRBJ1-1	CASSAGQVNTEAFF	TGTGCCAGCAGCGCGGGACAGGTGAACACTGAAGCTTTCTTT
few	13	.	TRBV5-1	TRBJ1-1	CATQRDVNTEAFF	TGCGCCACCCAGAGAGACGTTAACACTGAAGCTTTCTTT
.	13	.	TRBV12-3/TRBV12-4	TRBJ2-3	CASSIVLTDTQYF	TGTGCCAGCAGTATAGTACTAACAGATACGCAGTATTTT
.	16	.	TRBV29-1	TRBJ2-7	CSVDPEGGSSPYEQYF	TGCAGCGTTGACCCGGAGGGGGGATCATCACCCTACGAGCAGTACTTC
.	15	TRBD1	TRBV29-1	TRBJ2-1	CSVEIVGTGYSEQFF	TGCAGCGTTGAAATCGTGGGGACAGGGTATAGTGAGCAGTTCTTC
few	14	.	TRBV29-1	TRBJ2-7	CSVEEGVPHYEQYF	TGCAGCGTTGAAGAGGGGGTTCCCCACTACGAGCAGTACTTC
.	17	TRBD2	TRBV3-1	TRBJ2-7	CASSRLTSGATLYEQYF	TGTGCCAGCAGCCGCCTAACTAGCGGTGCGACCCTTTACGAGCAGTACTTC
few	15	TRBD1	TRBV24-1	TRBJ1-2	CATSDPLRGQIGYTF	TGTGCCACCAGTGACCCTCTTAGGGGACAGATCGGCTACACCTTC
few	16	.	TRBV4-3	TRBJ1-5	CASSQEGGQNNQPQHF	TGCGCCAGCAGCCAAGAAGGGGGACAAAACAATCAGCCCCAGCATTTT
.	14	.	TRBV7-2	TRBJ2-7	CASSPRVARHEQYF	TGTGCCAGCAGCCCCAGAGTGGCGCGCCACGAGCAGTACTTC
.	11	.	TRBV27	TRBJ2-1	CASSFLSEQFF	TGTGCCAGCAGCTTCCTCTCTGAGCAGTTCTTC